This TCR beta chain was found in a study of tumor-infiltrating lymphocytes in primary liver carcinoma. General study points: Representation across all five tumor regions was limited to only about 8-25% of top clones.

CDR3 size: 12 residues. Germline CDR1 SGHAT, CDR2 FQNNGV. Constant-region priming of around 530 ng total RNA yielded TCR beta cDNA. Libraries of TCR beta came from three nested multiplex PCR rounds with slightly modified ARM-PCR. The two initial PCR rounds, ten to eleven cycles each, used TRBV1-TRBV30 forward and C-beta reverse primers. TCRdb reanalysed the multiplex PCR reads using MiXCR and keeps one entry per CDR3 protein. Of 60,000 to 90,000 distinct CDR3 sequences listed, 60% to 75% are singletons. It was from roughly 20-30 mg of unsorted bulk tissue that RNA and DNA were co-extracted. With respect to this clonotype: What it binds is unknown. The germline gene is not matched at one end of the junction; a read error may be the cause.

The rearrangement links TRBV11-2 to TRBJ2-4; 7 positions agree with TRBD1. This TCR was recovered from a man aged 40-50 years with primary liver carcinoma and hepatitis B virus infection. The sample taken for sequencing was liver tumor tissue from sampling region 4. Subset defined: tumor region T4, right-lateral pole. The CDR3 DNA follows: TGTGCAAGCAGCATCGACAGGGACACTCAGTACTTC. Protein: CASSIDRDTQYF.